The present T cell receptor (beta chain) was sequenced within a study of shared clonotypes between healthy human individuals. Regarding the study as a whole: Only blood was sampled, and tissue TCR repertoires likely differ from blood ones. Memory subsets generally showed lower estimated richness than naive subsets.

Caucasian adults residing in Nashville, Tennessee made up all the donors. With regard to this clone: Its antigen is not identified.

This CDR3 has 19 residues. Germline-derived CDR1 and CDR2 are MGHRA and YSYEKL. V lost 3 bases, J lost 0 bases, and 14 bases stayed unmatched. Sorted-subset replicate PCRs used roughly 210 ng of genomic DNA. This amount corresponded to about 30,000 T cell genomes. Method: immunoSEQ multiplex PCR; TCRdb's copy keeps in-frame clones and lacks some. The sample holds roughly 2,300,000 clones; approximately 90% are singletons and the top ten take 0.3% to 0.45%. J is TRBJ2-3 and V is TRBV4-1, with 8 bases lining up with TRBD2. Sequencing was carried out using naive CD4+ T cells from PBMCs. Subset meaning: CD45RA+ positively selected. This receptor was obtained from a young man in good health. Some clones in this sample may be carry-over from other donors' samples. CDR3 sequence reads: CASSQLGLERRDSTDTQYF. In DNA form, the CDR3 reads TGCGCCAGCAGCCAGTTGGGACTAGAGAGGAGGGATAGCACAGATACGCAGTATTTT.